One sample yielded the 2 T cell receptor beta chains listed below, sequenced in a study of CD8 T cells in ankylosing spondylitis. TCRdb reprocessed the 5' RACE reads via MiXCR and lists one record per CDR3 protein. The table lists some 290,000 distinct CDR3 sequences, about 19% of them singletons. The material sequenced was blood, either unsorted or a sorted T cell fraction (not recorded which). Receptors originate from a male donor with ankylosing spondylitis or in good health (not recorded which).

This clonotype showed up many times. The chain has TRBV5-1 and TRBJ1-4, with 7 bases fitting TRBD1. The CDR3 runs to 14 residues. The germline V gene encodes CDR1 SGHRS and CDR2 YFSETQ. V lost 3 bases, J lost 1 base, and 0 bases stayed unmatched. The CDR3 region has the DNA TGCGCCAGCAGCTCAGGGGGAACTAATGAAAAACTGTTTTTT. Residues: CASSSGGTNEKLFF.

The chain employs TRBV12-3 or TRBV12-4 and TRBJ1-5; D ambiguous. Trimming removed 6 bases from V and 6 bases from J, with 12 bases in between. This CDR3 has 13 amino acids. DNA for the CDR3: TGTGCCAGCAGGGCCTCTGCTTCTCAGCCCCAGCATTTT. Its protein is CASRASASQPQHF.